One TCR beta chain is described in this entry. In the authors' methods: Reference gene primers were amplified, and this amplification served to estimate nucleated cell counts. The protocol was immunoSEQ multiplex PCR, while the TCRdb copy is restricted to in-frame clones and leaves out a portion. The V and J calls and the clone size are those of that table, but D and trimming were determined from the DNA. Altogether roughly 68,000 clones are present, less than 85% being singletons, with the ten largest covering more than 15%. This entry comes from a study of blood T cell repertoires in COVID-19. About the study: From the United States, Italy and Spain came samples of acute and convalescent COVID-19. T cells, B-cell-depleted T cells, or PBMCs provided the cDNA or gDNA that served as material.

The CDR3 is 18 residues long. Germline CDR1 SGHTA, CDR2 FQGNSA. J gave up 3 bases and V 5 bases, and 15 bases lay outside the gene matches. This chain uses TRBV7-2 with TRBJ2-7; TRBD2 matches at 11 bases. The origin of this receptor is an elderly man with active COVID-19. Material for sequencing was peripheral blood. CDR3 sequence reads: CASSPAGTSGSNFYEQYF. In DNA, the CDR3 is TGTGCCAGCAGCCCAGCAGGGACTAGCGGAAGTAACTTCTACGAGCAGTACTTC.